The clone carrying this T cell receptor beta chain was seen a handful of times. The target antigen is unknown. Tagging with unique molecular identifiers was a feature of the TCR beta cDNA libraries. About 500,000 cDNA molecules came from roughly 0.93 to 9.6 million T cells. One entry per CDR3 protein results from TCRdb running MiXCR on the PCR reads. The sample has roughly 570,000 distinct CDR3 sequences; 34% are singletons. The data derive from a study of post-analysis software for immune sequencing data. Study outcomes and limitations: TRBV5-6, TRBV5-1 and TRBV20-1 belonged to a set of about five TRBV segments that were more frequent in patients than controls. Compared with controls, patients showed significantly lower normalized Chao1 diversity.

CDR3 length: 15 residues. Losses at the gene ends were 6 bases for V and 4 bases for J; bases not matched to a gene: 9. Germline V gene sequence: CDR1 SNHLY, CDR2 FYNNEI. The receptor was isolated from a girl under 18 with multiple sclerosis. The chain recombines TRBV2 with TRBJ2-5, with TRBD1 identical over 9 bases. The sample comprised blood. The CDR3 reads CASSRQGVGRETQYF. In DNA form, the CDR3 reads TGTGCCAGCAGCCGACAGGGGGTAGGGCGAGAGACCCAGTACTTC.